The 5 T cell receptor beta chains below come from one sample, sequenced in a study of blood T cell repertoires in COVID-19. Repertoires were generated with immunoSEQ multiplex PCR, while TCRdb's copy carries only in-frame clones and drops some. This sample yields around 250,000 clones, of which around 83% are seen a single time; approximately 6% belongs to the top ten. Sequencing input: peripheral blood. All receptors derive from an older man with acute or convalescent COVID-19.

This chain connects TRBV11-2 to TRBJ2-5; the D gene is possibly TRBD2 (7 bases). The CDR3 contains 15 residues. The ends were cut back, 2 bases at V and 4 bases at J, with 14 bases in the middle. Per the germline V gene, CDR1 is SGHAT and CDR2 is FQNNGV. The CDR3 is CASSLSGGAGETQYF. The CDR3, as DNA: TGTGCCAGCAGCTTAAGTGGGGGGGCAGGAGAGACCCAGTACTTC.

The gene calls are TRBV6-1 and TRBJ1-1, with TRBD1 as a possible D gene (5 bases). The germline gives CDR1 MNHNS, CDR2 SASEGT. This CDR3 contains 14 residues. Trimming shortened V by 2 bases and J by 1 base, and 8 bases separated the two germline ends. The chain's CDR3 is CASSEHTGNTEAFF. The DNA for the CDR3 is TGTGCCAGCAGTGAACATACAGGGAACACTGAAGCTTTCTTT.

This chain uses TRBV6-5 with TRBJ1-3; 8 bases map to TRBD1. The germline gives CDR1 MNHEY, CDR2 SVGAGI. The ends lost 7 bases at V and 1 base at J; junction bases unmatched: 6. The CDR3 runs 15 residues. CDR3 nucleotides: TGTGCCAGCATGAGGGGACAGGCGTCTGGAAACACCATATATTTT. Residues: CASMRGQASGNTIYF.

This clone was detected a few times. V gene TRBV9 combines with J gene TRBJ1-5; D is unresolved. CDR3 length: 15 residues. The germline V gene has CDR1 SGDLS and CDR2 YYNGEE. Between the trimmed V and J ends, which lost 0 bases and 0 bases, there was a span of 7 bases. CDR3 nucleotides: TGTGCCAGCAGCGTAGCTCCAGATAGCAATCAGCCCCAGCATTTT. As protein: CASSVAPDSNQPQHF.

The rearrangement uses TRBV27 and TRBJ2-3; TRBD2 matches at 7 bases. CDR1 and CDR2 from the germline V gene are MNHEY and SMNVEV (reference sequence). The CDR3 extends over 16 amino acids. The junction had 9 bases not matched to a gene; V was cut back by 4 bases and J by 2 bases. The CDR3 sequence: CASSSLPGGDTDTQYF. Here the CDR3 DNA reads TGTGCCAGCAGTTCCCTCCCTGGGGGGGACACAGATACGCAGTATTTT.